These 9 T cell receptor beta chains were sequenced from one sample in a study of blood T cell repertoires in COVID-19. Profiled with immunoSEQ multiplex PCR; TCRdb holds only in-frame clones, not every one. The table shows 250,000 or so clones, with about nine tenths occurring only once. The sample was PBMCs or T cells enriched from blood (not recorded which). These receptors came from a woman between 18 and 30 years old who had recovered from COVID-19.

The chain recombines TRBV30 with TRBJ1-2, with D possibly matching TRBD1 (5 bases). V shed 1 base and J shed 8 bases, with 11 bases lying between them. The length of the CDR3 is 12 residues. The V gene's germline CDR1 is GTSNPN and CDR2 SVGIG (reference sequence). CDR3 in DNA: TGTGCCTGGAGTGCGGGGGAAGGAGGCTACACCTTC. It encodes CAWSAGEGGYTF.

CDR3 bases: TGTGCCTGGAGTGTCGACAGCTATAATTCACCCCTCCACTTT. It specifies CAWSVDSYNSPLHF. The chain combines TRBV30 with TRBJ1-6; a possible D gene is TRBD1 (5 bases). Trimming shortened V by 0 bases and J by 3 bases, and 6 bases separated the two germline ends. This CDR3 is 14 amino acids long. CDR1 GTSNPN and CDR2 SVGIG come from the germline V gene (reference sequence).

This sequence joins TRBV27 and TRBJ2-5, with TRBD2 matching over 10 bases. Germline assignment: CDR1 MNHEY and CDR2 SMNVEV (reference sequence). After removal of 5 bases from V and 0 bases from J, the junction contained 9 bases not matched to a gene. This CDR3 is 17 amino acids long. CDR3: CASSPTTSGPYQETQYF. In nucleotides, the CDR3 is TGTGCCAGCAGTCCGACGACTAGCGGGCCGTACCAAGAGACCCAGTACTTC.

The V gene is TRBV15, the J gene TRBJ1-4, with 11 nucleotides matching TRBD1. The germline V gene encodes CDR1 LNHNV and CDR2 YYDKDF (reference sequence). Trimming removed 3 bases from V and 6 bases from J; junction bases left unmatched: 6. The CDR3 totals 16 residues. CDR3 nucleotide sequence: TGTGCCACCAGCAGGCTATCGGACAGGGGGCATGAAAAACTGTTTTTT. This codes for CATSRLSDRGHEKLFF.

The CDR3 sequence: CASSFWTGNRGLTEAFF. DNA of the CDR3: TGTGCCAGCAGTTTTTGGACGGGGAACAGGGGGCTCACTGAAGCTTTCTTT. The chain has TRBV6-2 or TRBV6-3 and TRBJ1-1; TRBD1 agrees at 9 bases. The junction had 13 bases not matched to a gene; V was cut back by 4 bases and J by 4 bases. CDR3 size: 17 residues. From germline, CDR1 is MNHEY and CDR2 SVGEGT.

J is TRBJ2-7 and V is TRBV5-1, with TRBD2 matching 10 bases. CDR1 is SGHRS and CDR2 is YFSETQ in the germline V gene. V trimming: 5 bases; J trimming: 2 bases; junction bases outside the gene matches: 10. The length of the CDR3 is 16 residues. CDR3 sequence (DNA): TGCGCCAGCAGACCCCTCCTAGCGGGAGAAGCCTACGAGCAGTACTTC. This encodes CASRPLLAGEAYEQYF.

The chain uses TRBV9 and TRBJ2-5; D perhaps matches TRBD1 (6 bases). V was shortened by 3 bases and J by 5 bases, with 14 bases between the two germline ends. The CDR3 runs 14 residues. From germline, CDR1 is SGDLS and CDR2 YYNGEE. The CDR3 DNA reads TGTGCCAGCAGCGAACACAGGGTTCGGGAGACCCAGTACTTC. It specifies CASSEHRVRETQYF.

This rearrangement joins TRBV7-9 to TRBJ2-7; TRBD1 agrees at 9 bases. Germline V CDR1 and CDR2: SEHNR, FQNEAQ (reference sequence). V trimming: 5 bases; J trimming: 4 bases; junction bases outside the gene matches: 6. The CDR3 loop spans 14 amino acids. CDR3 sequence: CASSQGQGLYEQYF. In DNA, the CDR3 is TGTGCCAGCAGCCAGGGACAGGGTCTGTACGAGCAGTACTTC.

J is TRBJ1-1 and V is TRBV5-1; D uncertain. The CDR3 contains 14 residues. Germline loops: CDR1 SGHRS, CDR2 YFSETQ. Between the trimmed V and J ends, which lost 2 bases and 4 bases, there was a span of 12 bases. CDR3 sequence reads: CASSFEGVFTEAFF. The DNA for the CDR3 is TGCGCCAGCAGCTTCGAGGGCGTCTTCACTGAAGCTTTCTTT.